The source of this T cell receptor (beta chain) is a study of PD-1 blockade in classical Hodgkin lymphoma. Noted time point: cycle 4 day 1 (C4D1), after more than five weeks of nivolumab. Each and every patient relapsed after autologous stem cell transplantation, and patients got differing brentuximab vedotin exposure. Data came from immunoSEQ multiplex PCR; TCRdb stores just in-frame clones and leaves some out. This sample has around 53,000 clones, with about 76% found just once. The study, taken as a whole, reports: Prior to therapy, complete responders displayed diversity much like that of newly diagnosed patients.

Germline CDR1 reads MDHEN; CDR2 reads SYDVKM. The ends lost 5 bases at V and 4 bases at J; junction bases unmatched: 12. The CDR3 consists of 16 residues. With respect to this clone: Its specificity is unknown.

The clonotype comes from a human donor with classical Hodgkin lymphoma. Here the sequenced sample was peripheral blood mononuclear cells (PBMCs), taken before the fourth cycle of nivolumab. The chain combines TRBV28 with TRBJ2-7, with TRBD1 matching 9 bases. This chain's CDR3 is CASSGGAGTGPYEQYF. CDR3 DNA: TGTGCCAGCAGTGGGGGCGCCGGGACAGGGCCATACGAGCAGTACTTC. Combining the CDR3 with reference TRBV28 and TRBJ2-7 gives the whole variable domain DVKVTQSSRYLVKRTGEKVFLECVQDMDHENMFWYRQDPGLGLRLIYFSYDVKMKEKGDIPEGYSVSREKKERFSLILESASTNQTSMYLCASSGGAGTGPYEQYFGPGTRLTVT.